These 27 T cell receptor beta chains came from one sample sequenced in a study of blood T cells in healthy people across ages. Primed by a sample-barcoded 5' primer and a J-beta primer mix, a second PCR proceeded for roughly 6 to 12 cycles. Via MiXCR, TCRdb re-called the 5' RACE reads, giving one row per CDR3 protein. The sample shows under 950,000 distinct CDR3 sequences, 22% of them seen only once. The source material was blood. These receptors all stem from a man between 65 and 85 years old in good health.

This chain uses TRBV29-1 with TRBJ2-1; 7 nucleotides match TRBD2. V shed 8 bases and J 5 bases; nucleotides not matched to a gene: 9. This CDR3 region has 13 residues. CDR1 SQVTM and CDR2 ANQGSEA come from the germline V gene. The CDR3 nucleotides are TGCAGCCTTCCGGGGGGAGCCAACAATGAGCAGTTCTTC. Translated, it gives CSLPGGANNEQFF.

In its sample, this clonotype was seen many times. The chain has TRBV6-6 and TRBJ2-4; possible D gene TRBD2, 6 bases. Germline values: CDR1 MNHNY, CDR2 SVGAGI (reference sequence). Trimming cost V 4 bases and J 4 bases, with 17 bases left between them. The CDR3 sequence is 16 residues long. This CDR3 reads CASSLSQAGLKNIQYF. CDR3 nucleotides: TGTGCCAGCAGTTTATCCCAGGCGGGGTTGAAAAACATTCAGTACTTC.

This clonotype was seen a few times. The V and J genes are TRBV6-6 and TRBJ2-7; 8 nucleotides line up with TRBD1. The CDR3 has 14 residues. The ends lost 0 bases at V and 3 bases at J; junction bases unmatched: 1. Germline CDR1 and CDR2: MNHNY and SVGAGI (reference sequence). CDR3 region: CASSYSTGDYEQYF. The CDR3 coding sequence is TGTGCCAGCAGTTACTCGACAGGGGACTACGAGCAGTACTTC.

This clonotype was recorded a few times. The chain couples TRBV6-1 to TRBJ2-7; TRBD1 matches at 7 bases. With V trimmed by 9 bases and J by 4 bases, 9 bases remained unmatched. The germline V gene encodes CDR1 MNHNS and CDR2 SASEGT. This CDR3 is 13 amino acids long. The CDR3 coding sequence is TGTGCCAGTCAGGGACAGATTTTTTACGAGCAGTACTTC. Translated, it gives CASQGQIFYEQYF.

The sample holds a few counts of this clonotype. The J gene is TRBJ1-4, the V gene TRBV6-1; no clear D gene. The V and J ends lost 5 bases and 8 bases respectively, with 21 bases between them. The CDR3 consists of 16 residues. Germline assignment: CDR1 MNHNS and CDR2 SASEGT. In DNA form, the CDR3 reads TGTGCCAGCAGTTTTAGTGTTGCCGGGATGGGGGAAAAACTGTTTTTT. Amino acid sequence: CASSFSVAGMGEKLFF.

This clonotype was detected many times. This chain uses TRBV20-1 with TRBJ1-2, with 7 nucleotides matching TRBD1. V was clipped by 4 bases and J by 7 bases; unmatched bases: 12. Germline assignment: CDR1 DFQATT and CDR2 SNEGSKA (reference sequence). The length of the CDR3 is 14 residues. The chain's CDR3 is CSAKTNDRAGGYTF. The CDR3 coding sequence is TGCAGTGCTAAAACGAACGACAGGGCTGGTGGCTACACCTTC.

The V and J genes are TRBV5-1 and TRBJ2-5; 8 bases line up with TRBD1. There are 14 residues in the CDR3. J was trimmed by 5 bases and V by 4 bases; bases with no gene match: 7. CDR1 and CDR2 (germline): SGHRS, YFSETQ. This chain's CDR3 is CASSKDRDGETQYF. CDR3 sequence (DNA): TGCGCCAGCAGCAAGGACAGGGATGGGGAGACCCAGTACTTC.

This clonotype was observed a handful of times. The DNA for the CDR3 is TGTGCCAGCAGCGAAGACCGAGGGACCCAGTACTTC. Its translation: CASSEDRGTQYF. V gene TRBV11-2 combines with J gene TRBJ2-7; D gene unclear. The last part of the DNA fits TRBJ2-5 better; the J call may be wrong. This CDR3 spans 12 amino acids. Germline V gene sequence: CDR1 SGHAT, CDR2 FQNNGV.

The chain is built from TRBV29-1 and TRBJ1-2; unclear D gene. Germline V CDR1 and CDR2: SQVTM, ANQGSEA. Deletions cut 4 bases from V and 4 bases from J, with 16 bases between. CDR3 length equals 14 residues. The CDR3 is CSVALLAAAYGYTF. The CDR3 nucleotides read TGCAGCGTTGCTTTATTAGCGGCAGCCTATGGCTACACCTTC.

The V gene is TRBV6-6, the J gene TRBJ1-2, with D perhaps TRBD1 (5 bases). This CDR3 spans 13 amino acids. V was cut by 3 bases and J by 4 bases, with 9 bases left in between. CDR1 is MNHNY, CDR2 SVGAGI, per germline (reference sequence). In DNA form, the CDR3 reads TGTGCCAGCAGTTATGATCAGGGCTATGGCTACACCTTC. It translates to CASSYDQGYGYTF.

In this sample, this clonotype turned up a few times. The rearrangement joins TRBV11-2 to TRBJ2-1; D possibly corresponds to TRBD1 (5 bases). The CDR3 runs 15 residues. CDR1 and CDR2 (germline): SGHAT, FQNNGV. Trimming removed 7 bases from V and 5 bases from J, with 18 bases in between. The CDR3 protein is CASNTWGRQNNEQFF. The CDR3 DNA is TGTGCCAGCAACACCTGGGGCCGGCAGAACAATGAGCAGTTCTTC. The full variable domain, completed using reference TRBV11-2 and TRBJ2-1, is EAGVAQSPRYKIIEKRQSVAFWCNPISGHATLYWYQQILGQGPKLLIQFQNNGVVDDSQLPKDRFSAERLKGVDSTLKIQPAKLEDSAVYLCASNTWGRQNNEQFFGPGTRLTVL.

This clonotype was picked up many times. This chain links TRBV7-6 with TRBJ2-3; 11 nucleotides line up with TRBD2. V was clipped by 5 bases and J by 7 bases; unmatched bases: 11. The V gene's germline CDR1 is SGHVS and CDR2 FNYEAQ. The CDR3 has 16 amino acids. CDR3: CASSETLAGGSNTQYF. The CDR3 region has the DNA TGTGCCAGCAGCGAAACGCTAGCGGGGGGTTCGAATACGCAGTATTTT. The whole variable domain, filled in from reference TRBV7-6 and TRBJ2-3, reads GAGVSQSPRYKVTKRGQDVALRCDPISGHVSLYWYRQALGQGPEFLTYFNYEAQQDKSGLPNDRFSAERPEGSISTLTIQRTEQRDSAMYRCASSETLAGGSNTQYFGPGTRLTVL.

The chain links TRBV7-6 to TRBJ1-1, with D tentatively TRBD1 (5 bases). The CDR3 runs 13 residues. Germline V lookup: CDR1 SGHVS, CDR2 FNYEAQ. The germline V and J ends were trimmed by 3 bases and 6 bases, with 11 bases remaining between them. This chain's CDR3 is CASSFGQGSEAFF. CDR3 DNA: TGTGCCAGCAGCTTTGGCCAGGGTTCTGAAGCTTTCTTT.

The J gene is TRBJ2-5, the V gene TRBV20-1, with a tentative D call TRBD1 (6 bases). Germline-derived CDR1 and CDR2 are DFQATT and SNEGSKA (reference sequence). The CDR3 length is 13 residues. With 6 bases removed from V and 4 bases from J, the gap between germline ends came to 15 bases. CDR3 DNA: TGCAGTGCCCCCTGGGGGCCAGCAGAGACCCAGTACTTC. This codes for CSAPWGPAETQYF.

Points on this clonotype: The junction differs from germline at one of its ends, possibly a read error. The chain has TRBV18 and TRBJ2-5, with 12 bases lining up with TRBD2. The CDR3 has 12 residues. Per the germline V gene, CDR1 is KGHSH and CDR2 is LQKENI. Here the CDR3 reads CASSPLAGGPFF. CDR3 sequence (DNA): TGTGCCAGCTCACCCCTAGCGGGAGGGCCGTTCTTC.

This clonotype was seen a handful of times. In DNA, the CDR3 is TGTGCCAGCAGTCGTGGACTAGCGGGAGGTGAGCAGTTCTTC. It specifies CASSRGLAGGEQFF. The chain links TRBV27 to TRBJ2-1, with 14 positions matching TRBD2. With 5 bases clipped from V and 9 bases from J, the junction kept 3 bases outside the gene matches. There are 14 residues in the CDR3. Germline lookup yields CDR1 MNHEY and CDR2 SMNVEV (reference sequence).

The chain recombines TRBV3-1 with TRBJ2-5; D ambiguous. This CDR3 is 13 amino acids long. CDR1 and CDR2 (germline): LGHDT, YNNKEL (reference sequence). V was cut by 6 bases and J by 11 bases, with 19 bases left in between. The CDR3 here is CASRQPGSVTQYF. The CDR3 DNA is TGTGCCAGCAGACAACCTGGCTCCGTGACTCAGTACTTC.

V and J are TRBV7-2 and TRBJ1-6; the D is unclear. Trimming shortened V by 1 base and J by 4 bases, and 5 bases separated the two germline ends. From germline, CDR1 is SGHTA and CDR2 FQGNSA. This CDR3 has 14 amino acids. The CDR3 bases are TGTGCCAGCAGCTTAGACAATTATAATTCACCCCTCCACTTT. Its translation: CASSLDNYNSPLHF.

This clonotype was recorded many times. The V and J genes are TRBV29-1 and TRBJ2-4; tentative D call: TRBD2 (6 bases). Germline CDR1 reads SQVTM; CDR2 reads ANQGSEA. This CDR3 is 12 amino acids long. The germline V and J ends were trimmed by 6 bases and 5 bases, with 11 bases remaining between them. CDR3 sequence: CSVEAGQNIQYF. The DNA of the CDR3 is TGCAGCGTCGAGGCGGGGCAAAACATTCAGTACTTC.

The genes are TRBV7-9 and TRBJ2-5, with a tentative D call TRBD1 (6 bases). Germline values: CDR1 SEHNR, CDR2 FQNEAQ (reference sequence). The CDR3 has 14 amino acids. Trimming removed 4 bases at V and 9 bases at J, with 18 bases between. The DNA for the CDR3 is TGTGCCAGCAGCTCCCTTCTAGGGGGTGAGGCCCAGTACTTC. This codes for CASSSLLGGEAQYF.

At least ten counts were recorded for this clonotype. J is TRBJ2-7 and V is TRBV29-1; D ambiguous. CDR1 and CDR2 from the germline V gene are SQVTM and ANQGSEA. Deletions cut 3 bases from V and 4 bases from J, with 10 bases between. The CDR3 is 12 amino acids. The CDR3 coding sequence is TGCAGCGTTGAGAAGGCTCCGTACGAGCAGTACTTC. This codes for CSVEKAPYEQYF.

V is TRBV6-5 and J is TRBJ2-5; no reliable D call. In germline, CDR1 is MNHEY, CDR2 SVGAGI. The CDR3 has 11 residues. V lost 6 bases and J 5 bases, leaving 7 bases between the germline ends. CDR3 in DNA: TGTGCCAGCAGGACCCGTGAGACCCAGTACTTC. It translates to CASRTRETQYF.

This clonotype was recorded a few times. The rearrangement joins TRBV13 to TRBJ1-1; possible D gene TRBD1, 5 bases. With 5 bases removed from V and 4 bases from J, the gap between germline ends came to 17 bases. CDR1 PRHDT and CDR2 FYEKMQ come from the germline V gene (reference sequence). This CDR3 has 15 amino acids. CDR3 sequence (DNA): TGTGCCAGCAGCCCTAGGACACTTGGGAGCACTGAAGCTTTCTTT. As protein: CASSPRTLGSTEAFF. Combining the CDR3 with reference TRBV13 and TRBJ1-1 gives the whole variable domain AAGVIQSPRHLIKEKRETATLKCYPIPRHDTVYWYQQGPGQDPQFLISFYEKMQSDKGSIPDRFSAQQFSDYHSELNMSSLELGDSALYFCASSPRTLGSTEAFFGQGTRLTVV.

The CDR3 reads CASSPTTGAYEQYV. The CDR3 DNA reads TGTGCCAGCAGCCCTACGACAGGAGCCTACGAGCAGTACGTC. The V call is TRBV7-8, the J call TRBJ2-7; TRBD1 might be the D (6 bases). The CDR3 covers 14 residues. Trimming cost V 5 bases and J 2 bases, with 13 bases left between them. Germline loops: CDR1 SGHVS, CDR2 FQNEAQ.

This clonotype was observed a handful of times. The chain joins TRBV16 to TRBJ1-5, with TRBD1 as a possible D gene (5 bases). Germline V lookup: CDR1 KGHSY, CDR2 FQNENV. The CDR3 is 15 residues long. The V end was cut by 6 bases, the J end by 2 bases, with 14 bases between. The CDR3 here is CASSSQLGGNQPQHF. CDR3 nucleotides: TGTGCCAGCAGTTCTCAACTGGGGGGCAATCAGCCCCAGCATTTT. The full variable domain, in which reference TRBV16 and TRBJ1-5 provide the parts outside the CDR3, is GEEVAQTPKHLVRGEGQKAKLYCAPIKGHSYVFWYQQVLKNEFKFLISFQNENVFDETGMPKERFSAKCLPNSPCSLEIQATKLEDSAVYFCASSSQLGGNQPQHFGDGTRLSIL.

The chain links TRBV14 to TRBJ2-1; 10 positions agree with TRBD1. CDR1 SGHDN and CDR2 FVKESK come from the germline V gene. The CDR3 spans 20 residues. Trimming cost V 4 bases and J 2 bases; bases outside gene matches: 17. CDR3 bases: TGTGCCAGCAGCCCCGAATACGGGACAGGGGCCCCTGGGACCTACAATGAGCAGTTCTTC. Amino acids: CASSPEYGTGAPGTYNEQFF.

The rearrangement joins TRBV20-1 to TRBJ2-1; 8 positions agree with TRBD2. V was pared by 4 bases and J by 15 bases, with 2 bases of the junction left unmatched. The CDR3 consists of 9 residues. Germline CDR1 is DFQATT and CDR2 is SNEGSKA (reference sequence). In nucleotides, the CDR3 is TGCAGTGCTACCAGCGGGGGGTTCTTC. This encodes CSATSGGFF.